These 31 T cell receptor beta chains were sequenced from one sample in a study of vaccination and CD4 T cells after COVID-19. The treatment: roughly 10-day PBMC culture with coronavirus spike peptide pools or control peptides (ViraFEST assay). The Oncomine TCR Beta short-read assay was what sequenced the DNA obtained from cultured CD4+ T cells. TCRdb called the PCR reads again in MiXCR, with one record for every CDR3 protein. This table has 10,000 to 15,000 distinct CDR3 sequences, 62% appearing once. Antigen specificity for these receptors is unknown. Sequencing input: CD4+ T cells from blood, cultured in vitro. These TCRs come from a human donor who had recovered from COVID-19.

The rearrangement links TRBV6-1 to TRBJ2-2; 7 bases agree with TRBD1. The CDR3 extends over 18 amino acids. V lost 0 bases, J lost 0 bases, and 7 bases stayed unmatched. Germline V lookup: CDR1 MNHNS, CDR2 SASEGT. The CDR3 loop is CASSEALIGGANTGELFF. CDR3 coding DNA: TGTGCCAGCAGTGAAGCGCTTATAGGGGGCGCGAACACCGGGGAGCTGTTTTTT.

The chain carries TRBV7-6 and TRBJ2-3; D gene unclear. In germline, CDR1 is SGHVS, CDR2 FNYEAQ. The CDR3 extends over 12 amino acids. V was clipped by 4 bases and J by 4 bases, with 6 bases between them. The CDR3 sequence is CASSSPPDTQYF. CDR3 bases: TGTGCCAGCAGCTCTCCCCCAGATACGCAGTATTTT.

The rearrangement links TRBV2 to TRBJ2-5; D uncertain. Per germline, CDR1 SNHLY and CDR2 FYNNEI. V lost 2 bases and J lost 2, with 6 bases in between. This CDR3 has 13 amino acids. Here the CDR3 reads CASSESQQETQYF. The CDR3 DNA reads TGTGCCAGCAGTGAAAGTCAGCAAGAGACCCAGTACTTC.

The sample holds a few counts of this clonotype. The chain has TRBV15 and TRBJ1-6; 7 bases map to TRBD1. In germline, CDR1 is LNHNV, CDR2 YYDKDF (reference sequence). With V trimmed by 5 bases and J by 9 bases, 10 bases remained unmatched. The CDR3 spans 15 residues. CDR3 protein: CATSGNRGSGSPLHF. CDR3 nucleotide sequence: TGTGCCACCAGCGGAAACAGGGGTTCGGGTTCACCCCTCCACTTT.

This clonotype was counted only a few times. The J gene is TRBJ1-5, the V gene TRBV7-2, with 9 positions matching TRBD1. Germline V gene sequence: CDR1 SGHTA, CDR2 FQGNSA. With 5 bases clipped from V and 1 base from J, the junction kept 6 bases outside the gene matches. This CDR3 region has 16 residues. CDR3 coding DNA: TGTGCCAGCAGCGCCCACAGGGGGCTAAGCAATCAGCCCCAGCATTTT. As protein: CASSAHRGLSNQPQHF.

This chain connects TRBV7-2 to TRBJ2-1; 7 bases fit TRBD2. With 5 bases clipped from V and 8 bases from J, the junction kept 12 bases outside the gene matches. The CDR3 consists of 15 residues. CDR1 is SGHTA, CDR2 FQGNSA, per germline. The CDR3 protein is CASSIKGLPLHEQFF. Here the CDR3 DNA reads TGTGCCAGCAGCATTAAGGGACTACCTTTGCATGAGCAGTTCTTC.

The chain links TRBV19 to TRBJ1-6, with no clear D. The CDR3 consists of 14 residues. The germline V and J ends were trimmed by 5 bases and 10 bases, with 15 bases remaining between them. The germline V gene encodes CDR1 LNHDA and CDR2 SQIVND (reference sequence). The CDR3 nucleotides read TGTGCCAGTAGTGGGTCCGAAGGGCGATCACCCCTCCACTTT. It yields the protein CASSGSEGRSPLHF.

This clonotype was found a few times. The chain recombines TRBV20-1 with TRBJ1-6; 8 nucleotides agree with TRBD1. V lost 6 bases, J lost 7 bases, and 8 bases stayed unmatched. Per the germline V gene, CDR1 is DFQATT and CDR2 is SNEGSKA (reference sequence). The CDR3 covers 14 residues. The CDR3 sequence is CSAQDRAGNSPLHF. CDR3 DNA sequence: TGCAGTGCCCAGGACAGGGCAGGGAATTCACCCCTCCACTTT.

The rearrangement joins TRBV30 to TRBJ2-3; D unclear. The V end lost 4 bases, the J end lost 0 bases, and 11 bases lay between the germline ends. The CDR3 is 14 amino acids. Germline V gene sequence: CDR1 GTSNPN, CDR2 SVGIG (reference sequence). The CDR3 DNA reads TGTGCCTGGACGGCGCTCACCAGCACAGATACGCAGTATTTT. Protein product: CAWTALTSTDTQYF.

This rearrangement joins TRBV5-1 to TRBJ2-4; 7 bases are a match to TRBD1. Losses at the gene ends were 2 bases for V and 5 bases for J; bases not matched to a gene: 10. The V gene's germline CDR1 is SGHRS and CDR2 YFSETQ. The CDR3 sequence is 16 residues long. The DNA for the CDR3 is TGCGCCAGCAGCTTTAGGACAGGCCGAGGTCAAAACATTCAGTACTTC. Translation: CASSFRTGRGQNIQYF.

The genes are TRBV10-3 and TRBJ2-2; the match to TRBD1 covers 11 bases. CDR1 is ENHRY and CDR2 is SYGVKD in the germline V gene. J gave up 7 bases and V 3 bases, and 10 bases lay outside the gene matches. CDR3 length: 17 amino acids. The CDR3 DNA reads TGTGCCATCAGTGACAACAGACCCGGGACAGGGGGCGGGGAGCTGTTTTTT. Translated, it gives CAISDNRPGTGGGELFF.

V usage is TRBV28 and J usage is TRBJ1-4, with D maybe TRBD1 (5 bases). V was cut by 5 bases and J by 8 bases, with 21 bases left in between. The CDR3 consists of 16 residues. Germline CDR1 and CDR2: MDHEN and SYDVKM. DNA of the CDR3: TGTGCCAGCAGTCCACAAGGGGCCGCACGTTGGGAAAAACTGTTTTTT. Translated, it gives CASSPQGAARWEKLFF.

This chain connects TRBV20-1 to TRBJ1-2, with 7 bases fitting TRBD1. The CDR3 runs 15 residues. V shed 0 bases and J 5 bases; nucleotides not matched to a gene: 9. Germline V gives CDR1 DFQATT, CDR2 SNEGSKA (reference sequence). The CDR3 DNA is TGCAGTGCTAGAGAGCGGTTATGGACAGGATATGGCTACACCTTC. Protein product: CSARERLWTGYGYTF.

This chain joins TRBV6-4 and TRBJ2-2; maybe TRBD2 (5 bases). The V gene lost 5 bases and the J gene lost 1 base, with 5 bases spanning the gap. This CDR3 is 13 amino acids long. Germline V gene lookup returns CDR1 MRHNA and CDR2 SNTAGT. This CDR3 reads CASSSGNTGELFF. The CDR3 coding sequence is TGTGCCAGCAGTAGCGGGAACACCGGGGAGCTGTTTTTT.

This clonotype came up a few times. J is TRBJ2-5 and V is TRBV20-1; D ambiguous. Germline V lookup: CDR1 DFQATT, CDR2 SNEGSKA (reference sequence). This CDR3 is built from 13 residues. Trimming stripped 3 bases from V and 4 bases from J, with 12 bases between. CDR3 loop: CSASLLRLETQYF. CDR3 sequence (DNA): TGCAGTGCTAGTCTACTCCGACTAGAGACCCAGTACTTC.

The rearrangement uses TRBV7-3 and TRBJ2-2, with 8 bases aligning to TRBD1. There are 16 residues in the CDR3. V was clipped by 6 bases and J by 6 bases; unmatched bases: 12. Germline V CDR1 and CDR2: SGHTA, FQGTGA. The CDR3 nucleotides read TGTGCCAGCAGACAGGGGACAGGCGTTTTCTCCGGGGAGCTGTTTTTT. It specifies CASRQGTGVFSGELFF.

The V call is TRBV2, the J call TRBJ1-1; D may be TRBD1 (5 bases). CDR1 and CDR2 from the germline V gene are SNHLY and FYNNEI. V gave up 7 bases and J gave up 0 bases, with 9 bases separating them. The CDR3 is 13 residues long. For the CDR3, the DNA is TGTGCCAGCACTAAGGGGATGAACACTGAAGCTTTCTTT. Translating gives CASTKGMNTEAFF.

The V and J genes are TRBV7-8 and TRBJ2-7; 10 positions agree with TRBD1. Trimming removed 4 bases from V and 3 bases from J; junction bases left unmatched: 6. Per germline, CDR1 SGHVS and CDR2 FQNEAQ. The CDR3 sequence is 15 residues long. The CDR3 loop is CASSSLTGGLYEQYF. The DNA for the CDR3 is TGTGCCAGCAGCTCGTTGACAGGGGGCCTCTACGAGCAGTACTTC.

V gene TRBV25-1 combines with J gene TRBJ2-3, with D perhaps TRBD1 (6 bases). Looked up from germline, CDR1 is MGHDK and CDR2 is SYGVNS. V gave up 1 base and J gave up 2 bases, with 7 bases separating them. This CDR3 is 14 amino acids long. The CDR3 protein is CASSESGHTDTQYF. The CDR3, as DNA: TGTGCCAGCAGTGAATCGGGACACACAGATACGCAGTATTTT.

This chain joins TRBV28 and TRBJ2-7, with a tentative D call TRBD1 (6 bases). The CDR3 is made up of 15 amino acids. Germline V gene sequence: CDR1 MDHEN, CDR2 SYDVKM. The V gene lost 5 bases and the J gene lost 3 bases, with 17 bases spanning the gap. CDR3 in amino acids: CASSLPSTGHYEQYF. CDR3 in DNA: TGTGCCAGCAGTCTCCCGTCGACAGGCCACTACGAGCAGTACTTC.

This clonotype was picked up a small number of times. V gene TRBV24-1 combines with J gene TRBJ2-1; 16 nucleotides align to TRBD2. The CDR3 has 18 residues. With V trimmed by 5 bases and J by 0 bases, 3 bases remained unmatched. Germline CDR1 is KGHDR and CDR2 is SFDVKD. Here the CDR3 reads CATSAGTSGRGSYNEQFF. CDR3 sequence (DNA): TGTGCCACCAGTGCAGGGACTAGCGGGAGGGGCTCCTACAATGAGCAGTTCTTC.

This chain connects TRBV29-1 to TRBJ2-3; 8 nucleotides line up with TRBD2. The CDR3 runs to 13 residues. V shed 8 bases and J 5 bases; nucleotides not matched to a gene: 9. Per germline, CDR1 SQVTM and CDR2 ANQGSEA. Written as DNA, the CDR3 is TGCAGCACGAACGGGAGGGCCAAAGATACGCAGTATTTT. Protein sequence: CSTNGRAKDTQYF.

This clonotype was detected only once. The CDR3 DNA follows: TGTGCCAGCAGTAAGGGACAGATGTCCGTTAATACGCAGTATTTT. This encodes CASSKGQMSVNTQYF. The chain recombines TRBV2 with TRBJ2-3; 7 positions agree with TRBD1. Germline lookup yields CDR1 SNHLY and CDR2 FYNNEI. With 5 bases clipped from V and 7 bases from J, the junction kept 12 bases outside the gene matches. The length of the CDR3 is 15 residues.

The chain uses TRBV5-1 and TRBJ2-7, with 7 bases that match TRBD1. Per the germline V gene, CDR1 is SGHRS and CDR2 is YFSETQ. After removal of 2 bases from V and 5 bases from J, the junction contained 10 bases not matched to a gene. The length of the CDR3 is 15 residues. The CDR3 protein is CASSFSGGQIDEQYF. The CDR3 DNA reads as TGCGCCAGCAGCTTTTCAGGGGGACAGATCGACGAGCAGTACTTC.

This clonotype was found once. The CDR3 region is CASSLDEGAFF. Written as DNA, the CDR3 is TGTGCCAGCAGCTTGGACGAAGGGGCTTTCTTT. The chain has TRBV7-9 and TRBJ1-1; D not certain. The CDR3 has 11 residues. Trimming left V 3 bases short and J 11 bases short, with 10 bases between. Germline CDR1 reads SEHNR; CDR2 reads FQNEAQ (reference sequence). The whole variable domain, filled in from reference TRBV7-9 and TRBJ1-1, reads DTGVSQNPRHKITKRGQNVTFRCDPISEHNRLYWYRQTLGQGPEFLTYFQNEAQLEKSRLLSDRFSAERPKGSFSTLEIQRTEQGDSAMYLCASSLDEGAFFGQGTRLTVV.

The chain is built from TRBV10-3 and TRBJ2-1; maybe TRBD2 (5 bases). Germline CDR1 reads ENHRY; CDR2 reads SYGVKD. This CDR3 region has 12 residues. Trimming took 6 bases from V and 2 from J, leaving 5 bases between them. The CDR3 region is CAIRGAYNEQFF. CDR3 nucleotide sequence: TGTGCCATCAGGGGAGCCTACAATGAGCAGTTCTTC.

The CDR3 here is CATSRDWGQGSGTQYF. The CDR3 nucleotides are TGTGCCACCAGCAGAGATTGGGGACAGGGATCCGGTACGCAGTATTTT. V gene TRBV15 combines with J gene TRBJ2-3; 9 bases agree with TRBD1. The V and J ends lost 0 bases and 8 bases, in that order; junction bases with no gene match: 9. Germline lookup yields CDR1 LNHNV and CDR2 YYDKDF (reference sequence). The CDR3 totals 16 residues.

The rearrangement uses TRBV6-1 and TRBJ1-3; D is unresolved. CDR3 length equals 12 residues. CDR1 and CDR2 from the germline V gene are MNHNS and SASEGT. Trimming removed 5 bases at V and 3 bases at J, with 5 bases between. CDR3 in amino acids: CASSILGNTIYF. The CDR3 bases are TGTGCCAGCAGTATACTTGGAAACACCATATATTTT.

This chain uses TRBV5-1 with TRBJ1-1; no definite D call. Trimming left V 8 bases short and J 11 bases short, with 25 bases between. This CDR3 is 14 amino acids long. In germline, CDR1 is SGHRS, CDR2 YFSETQ. Written as DNA, the CDR3 is TGCGCCAGTGGTCAGGCCGGGGTCTCAAATAAGGCTTTCTTT. It translates to CASGQAGVSNKAFF. The variable domain in full, completed from reference TRBV5-1 and TRBJ1-1, reads KAGVTQTPRYLIKTRGQQVTLSCSPISGHRSVSWYQQTPGQGLQFLFEYFSETQRNKGNFPGRFSGRQFSNSRSEMNVSTLELGDSALYLCASGQAGVSNKAFFGQGTRLTVV.

Concerning this clonotype: Its ends do not fully match the called genes, so a read error is possible. The chain uses TRBV20-1 and TRBJ1-2; TRBD1 might be the D (5 bases). Germline CDR1 reads DFQATT; CDR2 reads SNEGSKA (reference sequence). This CDR3 has 14 residues. CDR3 coding DNA: TGTAGTGCCCCTCTTGGGCAGGGCAGCTATGGCTACACCTTC. The encoded protein is CSAPLGQGSYGYTF.

This chain joins TRBV2 and TRBJ1-5, with a tentative D call TRBD1 (6 bases). The germline V gene has CDR1 SNHLY and CDR2 FYNNEI. The V end lost 1 base, the J end lost 7 bases, and 17 bases lay between the germline ends. The CDR3 totals 16 residues. CDR3 protein: CASSEVMTGIGQPQHF. In nucleotides, the CDR3 is TGTGCCAGCAGTGAAGTTATGACAGGCATAGGGCAGCCCCAGCATTTT.